Following are 21 T cell receptor beta chains from one sample sequenced in a study of blood T cell dynamics during melanoma immunotherapy. Time point indicated: week 3, after first cycle of checkpoint inhibitor. Sequencing was performed with immunoSEQ multiplex PCR; in TCRdb, only in-frame clones are kept and a portion is missing. The sample shows some 14,000 clones, about 94% of them seen only once. Sequenced material: blood, taken from a patient treated with checkpoint blockade. The receptors stem from a human donor with melanoma.

J is TRBJ2-7 and V is TRBV7-9; a possible D gene is TRBD2 (6 bases). CDR1 and CDR2 from the germline V gene are SEHNR and FQNEAQ (reference sequence). The CDR3 contains 13 residues. Trimming stripped 2 bases from V and 9 bases from J, with 14 bases between. Here the CDR3 DNA reads TGTGCCAGCAGCTTAAGCGGGCTACGAGGGCAGTACTTC. It yields the protein CASSLSGLRGQYF.

V gene TRBV9 combines with J gene TRBJ2-2, with no clear D. V shed 3 bases and J shed 4 bases, with 1 base lying between them. Looked up from germline, CDR1 is SGDLS and CDR2 is YYNGEE. This CDR3 is 11 amino acids long. The CDR3 spells CASSGTGELFF. In nucleotides, the CDR3 is TGTGCCAGCAGCGGCACCGGGGAGCTGTTTTTT.

V is TRBV4-1 and J is TRBJ2-7; TRBD1 matches at 12 bases. Germline V gives CDR1 MGHRA, CDR2 YSYEKL. This CDR3 has 16 amino acids. J gave up 4 bases and V 1 base, and 5 bases lay outside the gene matches. The CDR3 DNA reads as TGCGCCAGCAGCCAAGCACCGGGACAGGGGGCTTACGAGCAGTACTTC. Its protein is CASSQAPGQGAYEQYF.

This rearrangement joins TRBV11-3 to TRBJ2-2, with D perhaps TRBD2 (5 bases). Germline V gene lookup returns CDR1 SGHNT and CDR2 YENEEA. This CDR3 region has 15 residues. V lost 3 bases and J 0 bases, leaving 8 bases between the germline ends. In DNA, the CDR3 is TGTGCCAGCAGCTTCCAGCGGACGAACACCGGGGAGCTGTTTTTT. Its translation is CASSFQRTNTGELFF. Complete variable domain (other parts from reference TRBV11-3 and TRBJ2-2): EAGVVQSPRYKIIEKKQPVAFWCNPISGHNTLYWYLQNLGQGPELLIRYENEEAVDDSQLPKDRFSAERLKGVDSTLKIQPAELGDSAVYLCASSFQRTNTGELFFGEGSRLTVL.

This chain links TRBV7-6 with TRBJ2-1; 12 bases fit TRBD2. Trimming took 5 bases from V and 7 from J; bases not matched to a gene: 6. This CDR3 contains 15 residues. Germline CDR1 and CDR2: SGHVS and FNYEAQ. The CDR3: CASSDDGLAGNEQFF. The DNA for the CDR3 is TGTGCCAGCAGCGATGATGGACTAGCGGGAAATGAGCAGTTCTTC. Full variable domain (missing parts from reference TRBV7-6 and TRBJ2-1): GAGVSQSPRYKVTKRGQDVALRCDPISGHVSLYWYRQALGQGPEFLTYFNYEAQQDKSGLPNDRFSAERPEGSISTLTIQRTEQRDSAMYRCASSDDGLAGNEQFFGPGTRLTVL.

V gene TRBV6-5 combines with J gene TRBJ1-2; D perhaps matches TRBD1 (6 bases). The CDR3 spans 13 residues. Trimming took 6 bases from V and 6 from J, leaving 14 bases between them. Germline V lookup: CDR1 MNHEY, CDR2 SVGAGI. The CDR3 here is CASRRGAENGYTF. The CDR3 region has the DNA TGTGCCAGCAGAAGGGGGGCGGAGAATGGCTACACCTTC.

This chain uses TRBV7-9 with TRBJ2-5; tentatively, D is TRBD2 (5 bases). V gave up 4 bases and J gave up 5 bases, with 17 bases separating them. Per the germline V gene, CDR1 is SEHNR and CDR2 is FQNEAQ (reference sequence). CDR3 length: 15 residues. Here the CDR3 DNA reads TGTGCCAGCAGCTCGGAGCCTACCCGCGGGGAGACCCAGTACTTC. It translates to CASSSEPTRGETQYF.

The J gene is TRBJ2-1, the V gene TRBV7-9; TRBD2 matches at 7 bases. Unmatched junction bases numbered 4, after V lost 3 bases and J lost 2 bases. CDR3 length equals 15 residues. CDR1 is SEHNR and CDR2 is FQNEAQ in the germline V gene (reference sequence). This CDR3 reads CASSFVAGAYNEQFF. The CDR3 DNA sequence: TGTGCCAGCAGCTTCGTTGCGGGGGCCTACAATGAGCAGTTCTTC.

V gene TRBV19 combines with J gene TRBJ1-1, with D unclear. This CDR3 is built from 13 residues. The V and J ends lost 5 bases and 8 bases respectively, with 15 bases between them. Germline V lookup: CDR1 LNHDA, CDR2 SQIVND (reference sequence). This chain's CDR3 is CASSHGWMAEAFF. Here the CDR3 DNA reads TGTGCCAGTAGTCATGGTTGGATGGCGGAAGCTTTCTTT. The entire variable domain, with the rest obtained from reference TRBV19 and TRBJ1-1, is as follows: DGGITQSPKYLFRKEGQNVTLSCEQNLNHDAMYWYRQDPGQGLRLIYYSQIVNDFQKGDIAEGYSVSREKKESFPLTVTSAQKNPTAFYLCASSHGWMAEAFFGQGTRLTVV.

The V and J genes are TRBV27 and TRBJ2-3; D may match TRBD1 or TRBD2 (6 bases each). CDR1 is MNHEY, CDR2 SMNVEV, per germline (reference sequence). V dropped 2 bases and J dropped 4 bases, with 22 bases sitting between them. The CDR3 spans 18 residues. CDR3 loop: CASSLGRGWGASADTQYF. CDR3 coding DNA: TGTGCCAGCAGTTTAGGCCGTGGGTGGGGGGCATCGGCAGATACGCAGTATTTT.

This clone was seen a single time. The chain links TRBV5-4 to TRBJ1-5; 8 positions agree with TRBD1. J was trimmed by 4 bases and V by 4 bases; bases with no gene match: 4. The CDR3 totals 14 residues. Germline CDR1 is SGHNT and CDR2 is YYREEE (reference sequence). CDR3 region: CASSIGQGNQPQHF. The CDR3 nucleotides read TGTGCCAGCAGCATCGGACAGGGAAATCAGCCCCAGCATTTT.

CDR3 in amino acids: CASSQAPQGGLFF. Written as DNA, the CDR3 is TGTGCCAGTAGCCAAGCCCCACAGGGAGGGCTGTTTTTT. The chain employs TRBV19 and TRBJ2-2; the D gene could be TRBD1 or TRBD2 (6 bases each). The CDR3 is 13 amino acids. The V gene's germline CDR1 is LNHDA and CDR2 SQIVND (reference sequence). The V gene lost 6 bases and the J gene lost 13 bases, with 18 bases spanning the gap.

This chain connects TRBV4-1 to TRBJ2-1; 11 bases agree with TRBD2. The CDR3 is 17 residues long. Trimming cost V 2 bases and J 5 bases; bases outside gene matches: 8. Germline values: CDR1 MGHRA, CDR2 YSYEKL. CDR3: CASSQKGGLAADNEQFF. The DNA of the CDR3 is TGCGCCAGCAGCCAAAAGGGGGGACTAGCGGCCGACAATGAGCAGTTCTTC.

V and J are TRBV6-6 and TRBJ1-6; 10 bases line up with TRBD1. V shed 2 bases, J shed 9 bases, and the junction held 4 bases outside the gene matches. CDR1 and CDR2 (germline): MNHNY, SVGAGI (reference sequence). The CDR3 consists of 15 residues. The CDR3 DNA follows: TGTGCCAGCAGTTACGGGGGACAGGGGCCTTCACCCCTCCACTTT. Protein product: CASSYGGQGPSPLHF.

V is TRBV6-1 and J is TRBJ2-5; D perhaps matches TRBD1 (6 bases). The V end was cut by 8 bases, the J end by 5 bases, with 15 bases between. Germline V gene lookup returns CDR1 MNHNS and CDR2 SASEGT. The CDR3 runs 13 residues. This CDR3 reads CASSGVIRETQYF. In DNA, the CDR3 is TGTGCCAGCTCAGGGGTCATCAGGGAGACCCAGTACTTC.

The gene calls are TRBV11-3 and TRBJ2-2; TRBD2 matches 11 bases. V lost 4 bases and J lost 7; bases outside the gene matches: 8. The CDR3 contains 16 residues. Germline loops: CDR1 SGHNT, CDR2 YENEEA. CDR3 residues: CASSSSPGLAGGELFF. CDR3 nucleotide sequence: TGTGCCAGCAGCTCCTCACCTGGACTAGCGGGCGGGGAGCTGTTTTTT. Filled out from reference TRBV11-3 and TRBJ2-2, the complete variable domain reads EAGVVQSPRYKIIEKKQPVAFWCNPISGHNTLYWYLQNLGQGPELLIRYENEEAVDDSQLPKDRFSAERLKGVDSTLKIQPAELGDSAVYLCASSSSPGLAGGELFFGEGSRLTVL.

DNA of the CDR3: TGTGCCAGCAGAGACCGGACAGGGAACACCGGGGAGCTGTTTTTT. Amino acids: CASRDRTGNTGELFF. The chain links TRBV11-2 to TRBJ2-2; 7 bases are a match to TRBD1. The CDR3 length is 15 residues. V shed 6 bases and J 1 base; nucleotides not matched to a gene: 5. The germline V gene has CDR1 SGHAT and CDR2 FQNNGV. Supplemented by reference TRBV11-2 and TRBJ2-2, the full variable domain reads EAGVAQSPRYKIIEKRQSVAFWCNPISGHATLYWYQQILGQGPKLLIQFQNNGVVDDSQLPKDRFSAERLKGVDSTLKIQPAKLEDSAVYLCASRDRTGNTGELFFGEGSRLTVL.

The gene calls are TRBV9 and TRBJ2-2, with D hard to call. The V end was cut by 0 bases, the J end by 1 base, with 10 bases between. Germline lookup yields CDR1 SGDLS and CDR2 YYNGEE. This CDR3 region has 16 residues. The CDR3 nucleotides are TGTGCCAGCAGCGTAGGTGGCAGATTGAACACCGGGGAGCTGTTTTTT. Residues: CASSVGGRLNTGELFF.

The V gene is TRBV30, the J gene TRBJ1-1; the match to TRBD1 covers 8 bases. The germline CDR1 and CDR2 sequences are GTSNPN and SVGIG (reference sequence). J gave up 5 bases and V 6 bases, and 8 bases lay outside the gene matches. The CDR3 is made up of 13 amino acids. The CDR3 region is CACLLQGGTEAFF. DNA for the CDR3: TGTGCCTGTTTATTACAGGGGGGGACTGAAGCTTTCTTT.

The CDR3 DNA reads TGTGCCAGCAGTCGGTCGGGGGGAGGCAATCAGCCCCAGCATTTT. Amino acids: CASSRSGGGNQPQHF. The rearrangement links TRBV28 to TRBJ1-5; possible D gene TRBD1, 5 bases. Trimming took 5 bases from V and 2 from J, leaving 13 bases between them. The germline gives CDR1 MDHEN, CDR2 SYDVKM. The CDR3 length is 15 residues.

The V gene is TRBV11-2, the J gene TRBJ2-5, with TRBD2 as a possible D gene (5 bases). This CDR3 contains 14 residues. The germline CDR1 and CDR2 sequences are SGHAT and FQNNGV. The germline V and J ends were trimmed by 1 base and 5 bases, with 11 bases remaining between them. In nucleotides, the CDR3 is TGTGCCAGCAGCTTAGCGGGCAGAGGGGAGACCCAGTACTTC. Amino acid sequence: CASSLAGRGETQYF.